This TCR beta chain was retrieved from a study of blood T cell repertoires in COVID-19. Authors' data handling: From reference gene primer amplification, estimates of nucleated cell counts were derived. Assay: immunoSEQ multiplex PCR; the TCRdb copy retains only in-frame clones and omits some. V, J and clone size were drawn from that table, and D and trimming were deduced from the DNA. The table shows 90,000 to 100,000 clones, with 65% to 85% occurring only once. The CDR3 spans 14 residues. Germline V gene data show CDR1 as MNHNY and CDR2 as SVGAGI (reference sequence). V shed 6 bases and J shed 4 bases, with 12 bases lying between them.

The TCR originated in a man aged 65 to 79 with active or convalescent COVID-19. This chain connects TRBV6-6 to TRBJ2-2; a possible D gene is TRBD1 (6 bases). Specimen: peripheral blood. Written as DNA, the CDR3 is TGTGCCAGCAGCCCAGGACAGTTCACCGGGGAGCTGTTTTTT. Protein product: CASSPGQFTGELFF.